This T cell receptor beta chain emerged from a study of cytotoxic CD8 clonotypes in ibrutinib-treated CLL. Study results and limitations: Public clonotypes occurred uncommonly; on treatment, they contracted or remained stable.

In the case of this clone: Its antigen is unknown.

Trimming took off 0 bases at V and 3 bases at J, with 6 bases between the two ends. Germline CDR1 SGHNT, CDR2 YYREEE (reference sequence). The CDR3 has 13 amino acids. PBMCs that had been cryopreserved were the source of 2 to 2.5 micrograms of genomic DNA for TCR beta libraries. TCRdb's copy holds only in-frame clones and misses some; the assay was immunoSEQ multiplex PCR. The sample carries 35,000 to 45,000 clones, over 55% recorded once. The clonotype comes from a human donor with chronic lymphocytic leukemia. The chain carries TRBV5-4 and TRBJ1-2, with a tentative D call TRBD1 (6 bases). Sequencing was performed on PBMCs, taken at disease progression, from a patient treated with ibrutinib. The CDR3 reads CASSLDRDYGYTF. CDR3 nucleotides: TGTGCCAGCAGCTTGGACAGGGACTATGGCTACACCTTC.